What follows are 15 T cell receptor beta chains derived from one specimen sequenced in a study of T cell repertoires in cytomegalovirus infection. TCRdb reprocessed the reads with MiXCR, giving one entry per CDR3 protein. The repertoire holds about 360,000 distinct CDR3 sequences, with around a third as singletons. These receptors lack a known antigen. The sequencing used cultured PBMCs, collected from culture after CMV antigen stimulation. Source of these receptors: a human donor in good health (CMV status not recorded). Some clones in this sample may be carry-over from other donors' samples.

The chain is built from TRBV7-2 and TRBJ2-7, with unresolved D. CDR3 length: 14 residues. The V gene's germline CDR1 is SGHTA and CDR2 FQGNSA. Trimming took off 2 bases at V and 6 bases at J, with 14 bases between the two ends. The CDR3 DNA sequence: TGTGCCAGCAGCTTATCTAGGGATTGGGGCGAGCAGTACGTC. Amino acids: CASSLSRDWGEQYV.

The chain joins TRBV19 to TRBJ1-2; TRBD1 matches 8 bases. The J segment lost 3 bases and the V segment lost 5 bases, leaving 11 bases of the junction unmatched. Germline values: CDR1 LNHDA, CDR2 SQIVND (reference sequence). The CDR3 length is 16 residues. The CDR3 region has the DNA TGTGCCAGTAGTCTCCAGGGGGCAGGGGACGACTATGGCTACACCTTC. It codes for CASSLQGAGDDYGYTF. The whole variable domain, filled in from reference TRBV19 and TRBJ1-2, reads DGGITQSPKYLFRKEGQNVTLSCEQNLNHDAMYWYRQDPGQGLRLIYYSQIVNDFQKGDIAEGYSVSREKKESFPLTVTSAQKNPTAFYLCASSLQGAGDDYGYTFGSGTRLTVV.

The chain links TRBV18 to TRBJ1-1; tentative D call: TRBD1 (5 bases). Trimming took off 3 bases at V and 2 bases at J, with 10 bases between the two ends. CDR1 is KGHSH and CDR2 is LQKENI in the germline V gene. The CDR3 consists of 14 residues. The CDR3 here is CASSPSGSNTEAFF. Here the CDR3 DNA reads TGTGCCAGCTCACCTTCAGGGTCTAACACTGAAGCTTTCTTT.

The chain uses TRBV7-6 and TRBJ2-5; TRBD2 aligns across 7 bases. CDR1 and CDR2 from the germline V gene are SGHVS and FNYEAQ. The CDR3 has 17 residues. The trim removed 5 bases at V and 1 base at J, leaving 13 bases unmatched. The CDR3 nucleotides are TGTGCCAGCAGCACCGGCGGGAGCGGAGGTCTCCAAGAGACCCAGTACTTC. The encoded protein is CASSTGGSGGLQETQYF.

This clonotype was picked up one time. Being one base from a much bigger clone, this may be a read error. The CDR3 DNA is TGTGCCAGCAGCTTAGTGGGGAGCTCCTACAGTGAGCAGTTCTTC. It encodes CASSLVGSSYSEQFF. The rearrangement links TRBV7-2 to TRBJ2-1, with a tentative D call TRBD2 (5 bases). Per the germline V gene, CDR1 is SGHTA and CDR2 is FQGNSA. The CDR3 loop spans 15 amino acids.

This rearrangement joins TRBV18 to TRBJ2-3, with no clear D. The CDR3 is 14 amino acids. CDR1 is KGHSH and CDR2 is LQKENI in the germline V gene. V was trimmed by 2 bases and J by 4 bases, leaving 10 bases between them. CDR3 nucleotide sequence: TGTGCCAGCTCACCAGCAAGACTTTCAGATACGCAGTATTTT. It codes for CASSPARLSDTQYF.

In DNA, the CDR3 is TGTGCCAGCAGCTTAGGTTCGGGGGAAAACACTGAAGCTTTCTTT. Amino acid sequence: CASSLGSGENTEAFF. This chain uses TRBV7-4 with TRBJ1-1; D possibly corresponds to TRBD1 (5 bases). CDR3 length: 15 amino acids. The V and J ends lost 1 base and 2 bases respectively, with 11 bases between them. CDR1 SGHVT and CDR2 SQSDAQ come from the germline V gene. Variable domain in full (rest from reference TRBV7-4 and TRBJ1-1): GAGVSQSPRYKVAKRGRDVALRCDSISGHVTLYWYRQTLGQGSEVLTYSQSDAQRDKSGRPSGRFSAERPERSVSTLKIQRTEQGDSAVYLCASSLGSGENTEAFFGQGTRLTVV.

V gene TRBV19 combines with J gene TRBJ1-2; D gene unclear. V was cut by 3 bases and J by 5 bases, with 7 bases left in between. The CDR3 consists of 12 residues. The germline CDR1 and CDR2 sequences are LNHDA and SQIVND (reference sequence). DNA for the CDR3: TGTGCCAGTAGTATGGGTCCTTATGGCTACACCTTC. This codes for CASSMGPYGYTF.

The sample holds a few counts of this clonotype. The V call is TRBV12-3 or TRBV12-4, the J call TRBJ2-7; maybe TRBD1 (5 bases). V lost 3 bases, J lost 0 bases, and 9 bases lay in between. This CDR3 comprises 14 residues. CDR3 in amino acids: CASSLRQSSYEQYF. The CDR3 bases are TGTGCCAGCAGTTTGCGACAGAGCTCCTACGAGCAGTACTTC.

This chain joins TRBV7-9 and TRBJ1-2; 8 bases line up with TRBD1. Trimming removed 7 bases from V and 1 base from J; junction bases left unmatched: 5. Germline V CDR1 and CDR2: SEHNR, FQNEAQ (reference sequence). The CDR3 loop spans 14 amino acids. The CDR3 nucleotides are TGTGCCAGCACCAACAGGGGGATTAACTATGGCTACACCTTC. This translates into CASTNRGINYGYTF.

J is TRBJ2-1 and V is TRBV7-1; TRBD2 matches 12 bases. TRBV7-1 belongs to the ORF category, with a function that is uncertain. The CDR3 has 15 residues. Germline trimming cut 6 bases from V and 11 bases from J; bases unmatched to any gene: 11. CDR3 residues: CASSSTSGSFSQQFF. The CDR3, as DNA: TGTGCCAGCAGTTCGACTAGCGGGAGTTTCAGTCAGCAGTTCTTC.

The V call is TRBV7-2, the J call TRBJ2-7; 11 positions agree with TRBD2. Germline CDR1 is SGHTA and CDR2 is FQGNSA. The V and J ends lost 1 base and 0 bases, in that order; junction bases with no gene match: 8. The length of the CDR3 is 18 residues. CDR3 sequence reads: CASSLGLAGGSHSYEQYF. In DNA, the CDR3 is TGTGCCAGCAGCTTAGGTCTAGCGGGAGGATCCCACTCCTACGAGCAGTACTTC. Complete variable domain (other parts from reference TRBV7-2 and TRBJ2-7): GAGVSQSPSNKVTEKGKDVELRCDPISGHTALYWYRQSLGQGLEFLIYFQGNSAPDKSGLPSDRFSAERTGGSVSTLTIQRTQQEDSAVYLCASSLGLAGGSHSYEQYFGPGTRLTVT.

The chain employs TRBV7-9 and TRBJ1-2; no definite D call. The germline V gene has CDR1 SEHNR and CDR2 FQNEAQ (reference sequence). The germline V and J ends were trimmed by 0 bases and 14 bases, with 16 bases remaining between them. This CDR3 is 13 amino acids long. The DNA for the CDR3 is TGTGCCAGCAGCTTAGCGTCGGGCAGTAGTTTGACCTTC. Its protein is CASSLASGSSLTF. The whole variable domain, filled in from reference TRBV7-9 and TRBJ1-2, reads DTGVSQNPRHKITKRGQNVTFRCDPISEHNRLYWYRQTLGQGPEFLTYFQNEAQLEKSRLLSDRFSAERPKGSFSTLEIQRTEQGDSAMYLCASSLASGSSLTFGSGTRLTVV.

The chain is built from TRBV7-2 and TRBJ2-5; possibly TRBD1 or TRBD2 for D (5 bases each). Germline CDR1 and CDR2: SGHTA and FQGNSA. V was shortened by 1 base and J by 5 bases, with 8 bases between the two germline ends. This CDR3 spans 13 amino acids. The CDR3: CASSLVWGETQYF. The CDR3 coding sequence is TGTGCCAGCAGCTTAGTTTGGGGGGAGACCCAGTACTTC. Drawing the rest from reference TRBV7-2 and TRBJ2-5, the complete variable domain is GAGVSQSPSNKVTEKGKDVELRCDPISGHTALYWYRQSLGQGLEFLIYFQGNSAPDKSGLPSDRFSAERTGGSVSTLTIQRTQQEDSAVYLCASSLVWGETQYFGPGTRLLVL.

This clonotype was seen only a few times. The chain is built from TRBV11-3 and TRBJ1-1; D gene unclear. Germline CDR1 reads SGHNT; CDR2 reads YENEEA. V lost 0 bases, J lost 1 base, and 6 bases lay in between. The CDR3 runs 14 residues. The CDR3 sequence: CASSLDSTNTEAFF. The CDR3 DNA follows: TGTGCCAGCAGCTTAGATTCAACGAACACTGAAGCTTTCTTT.